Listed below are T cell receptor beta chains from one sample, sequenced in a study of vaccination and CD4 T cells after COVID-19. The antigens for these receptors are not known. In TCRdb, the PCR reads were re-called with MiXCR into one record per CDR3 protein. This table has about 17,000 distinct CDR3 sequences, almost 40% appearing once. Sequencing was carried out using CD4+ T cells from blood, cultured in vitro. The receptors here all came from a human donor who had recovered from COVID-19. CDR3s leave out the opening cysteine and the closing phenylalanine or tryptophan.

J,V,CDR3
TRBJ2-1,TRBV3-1,ASSPRTSGGNEQF
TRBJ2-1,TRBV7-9,ASSLYSYNEQF
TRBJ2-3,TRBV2,ASSEAPASGSLDTQY
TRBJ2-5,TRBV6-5,ASSYSWLAGGPGRETQY
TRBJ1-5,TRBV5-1,ASSREPNQPQH
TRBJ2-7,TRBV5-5,ASSLRTGGSREQY
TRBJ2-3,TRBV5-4,ASSREGGTDTQY
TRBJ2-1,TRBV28,ALGSSIHNEQF
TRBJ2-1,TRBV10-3,AISVVFLSSYNEQF
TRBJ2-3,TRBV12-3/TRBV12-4,ASSLANGRTDTQY
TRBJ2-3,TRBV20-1,SARRLAGGGTDTQY
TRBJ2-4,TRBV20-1,SARDSGAGNIQY
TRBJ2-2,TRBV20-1,SARDIGAATNTGELF
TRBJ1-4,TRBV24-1,ATSERGQGGVSTNEKLF
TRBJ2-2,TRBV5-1,ASSLAVAGVSTGELF
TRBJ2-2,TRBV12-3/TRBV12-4,ASSSQGANGELF
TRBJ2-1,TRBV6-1,ASKSGTRFNEQF
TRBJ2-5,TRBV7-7,ASSVRGGETQY
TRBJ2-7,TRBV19,ASSIGRIAGTYEQY
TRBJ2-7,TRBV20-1,SARAGTSPPSQY
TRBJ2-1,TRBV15,ATSRVGSLSYNEQF
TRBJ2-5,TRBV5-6,ASSLTGRGETQY
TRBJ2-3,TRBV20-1,SAVVASGYTDTQY
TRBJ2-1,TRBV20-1,SAKTAGWYPSYNEQF
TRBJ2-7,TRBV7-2,ASSPGTGRSYEQY
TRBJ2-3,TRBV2,ASRVLAGGADTQY
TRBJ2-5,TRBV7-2,ASSPGLAGGETQY
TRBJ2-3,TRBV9,ASSVGQSTDTQY
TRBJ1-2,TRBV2,ASGQGLGYT
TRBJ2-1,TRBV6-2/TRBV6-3,ASSVAGSAYNEQF
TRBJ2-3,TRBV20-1,SSTPDTGGSPDTQY
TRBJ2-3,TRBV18,ASSPGTSGRPADTQY
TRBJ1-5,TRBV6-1,ASSEQVGYSNQPQH
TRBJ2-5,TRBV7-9,ASSLTETGGSETQY
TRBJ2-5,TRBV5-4,ASMGGVEETQY
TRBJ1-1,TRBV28,ASSLYAASSAF
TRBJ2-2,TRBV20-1,SARWTGHRSGELF
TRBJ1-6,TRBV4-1,ASSQGIWPLH
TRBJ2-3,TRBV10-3,AIHRDRATDTQY
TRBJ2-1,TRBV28,ASGSRDRGNEQF
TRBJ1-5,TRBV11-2,ASSLRTDSNQPQH
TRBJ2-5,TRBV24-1,ATSDPGLQETQY
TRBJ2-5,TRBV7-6,ASSLAGDLGPQETQY
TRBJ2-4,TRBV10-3,AISESSSGRTKNIQY
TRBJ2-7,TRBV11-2,ASSPSQARDRTNEQY
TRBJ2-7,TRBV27,ASSTGLYEQY
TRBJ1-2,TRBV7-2,ASSLALQDGYT
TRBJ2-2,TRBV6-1,ATTRTLRRQLIPNTGELF
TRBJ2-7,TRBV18,ASSPGGRYEQY
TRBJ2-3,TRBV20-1,SARADTPDTQY
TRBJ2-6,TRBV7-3,ASSPQPGNSGANVLT
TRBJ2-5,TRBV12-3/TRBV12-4,ASSSNRGGTQY
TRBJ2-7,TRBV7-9,ASSLNSGSPEQY
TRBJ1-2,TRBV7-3,ASSFEDGYGYT
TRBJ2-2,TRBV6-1,ASSEAARRQGAIWDTGELF
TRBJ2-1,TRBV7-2,ASSLDERSYNEQF
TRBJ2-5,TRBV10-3,ATAGTSGQTQY